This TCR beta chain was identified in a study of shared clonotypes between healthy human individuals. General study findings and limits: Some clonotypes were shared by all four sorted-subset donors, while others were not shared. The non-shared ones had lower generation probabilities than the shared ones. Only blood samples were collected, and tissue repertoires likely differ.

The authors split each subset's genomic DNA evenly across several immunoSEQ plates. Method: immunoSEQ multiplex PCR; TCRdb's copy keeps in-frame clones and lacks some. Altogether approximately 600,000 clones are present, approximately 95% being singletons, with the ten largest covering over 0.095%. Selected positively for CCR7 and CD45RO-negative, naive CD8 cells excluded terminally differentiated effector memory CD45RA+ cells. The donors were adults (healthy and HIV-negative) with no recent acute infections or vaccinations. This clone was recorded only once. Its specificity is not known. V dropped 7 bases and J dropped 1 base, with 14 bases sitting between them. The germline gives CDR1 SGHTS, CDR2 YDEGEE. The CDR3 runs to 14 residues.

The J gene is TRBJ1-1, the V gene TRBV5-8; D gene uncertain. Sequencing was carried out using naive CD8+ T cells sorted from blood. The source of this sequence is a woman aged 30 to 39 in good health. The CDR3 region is CASDVVLKNTEAFF. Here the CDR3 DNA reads TGTGCCAGCGACGTAGTACTGAAGAACACTGAAGCTTTCTTT.